The sequence of this T cell receptor beta chain was determined in a study of T cell responses to AZD1222 COVID-19 vaccine. Study outcomes and limitations: Dominant at 160-218 and 743-854, vaccine-associated CD4 TCRs also spanned spike. The sample set comprised mostly white British donors with more females, and clonal diversity was possibly underestimated. Recipients of AZD1222 seropositive at baseline numbered only 6 or 7.

Assay used: immunoSEQ multiplex PCR; TCRdb lists only in-frame clones, some missing. The profile shows over 130,000 clones, roughly 92% of them singletons. The study pooled second doses at about 4 or about 12 weeks. The CDR3 covers 13 residues. Trimming left V 2 bases short and J 5 bases short, with 10 bases between. Germline loops: CDR1 SGHTS, CDR2 YDEGEE. A remark on this clone: Its antigen remains unknown.

This sequence joins TRBV5-8 and TRBJ1-1; no definite D call. Specimen: peripheral blood, collected 28 days after the second AZD1222 dose. The clonotype originates from an adult who received the AZD1222 COVID-19 vaccine. CDR3 loop: CASSFPLSTEAFF. The CDR3 DNA is TGTGCCAGCAGCTTCCCTCTCAGTACTGAAGCTTTCTTT.